The source of this TCR beta chain is a study of Graves' ophthalmopathy and Graves' hyperthyroidism. RNA transcripts yielded amplified TCR beta CDR3 regions. The authors performed first-round RT-PCR with HTBI primers and then a second-round multiplex PCR. MiXCR was run by TCRdb on the multiplex PCR reads, yielding one entry per CDR3 protein. The sample includes 200,000 to 300,000 distinct CDR3 sequences, approximately 42% seen only once; the top ten take less than 60%. The study's findings and limits: Sensitivity of around 70% and specificity of about 72% were achieved by the model that predicted ophthalmopathy progression.

As regards this clonotype: Its antigen is still unknown.

This CDR3 is 14 amino acids long. Germline CDR1 is SGHDT and CDR2 is YYEEEE. The ends were cut back, 3 bases at V and 6 bases at J, with 15 bases in the middle. Material: peripheral blood. The V call is TRBV5-6, the J call TRBJ1-1; TRBD1 is a possible D gene (6 bases). This sequence was found in an adult man with Graves' ophthalmopathy. The CDR3: CASSSWGARSEAFF. The CDR3 region has the DNA TGTGCCAGCAGCTCTTGGGGGGCGCGATCTGAAGCTTTCTTT.